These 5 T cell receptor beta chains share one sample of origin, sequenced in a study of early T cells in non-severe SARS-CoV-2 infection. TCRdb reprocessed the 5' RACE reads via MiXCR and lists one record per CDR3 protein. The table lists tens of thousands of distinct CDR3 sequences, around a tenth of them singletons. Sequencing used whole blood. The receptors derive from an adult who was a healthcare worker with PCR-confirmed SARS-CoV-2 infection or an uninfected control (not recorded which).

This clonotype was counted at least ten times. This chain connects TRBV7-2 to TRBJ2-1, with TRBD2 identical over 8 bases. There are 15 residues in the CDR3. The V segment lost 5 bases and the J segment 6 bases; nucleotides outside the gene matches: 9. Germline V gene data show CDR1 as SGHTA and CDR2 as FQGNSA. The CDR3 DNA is TGTGCCAGCAGCCCCCAGGCGGGAGGAGGCAATGAGCAGTTCTTC. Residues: CASSPQAGGGNEQFF.

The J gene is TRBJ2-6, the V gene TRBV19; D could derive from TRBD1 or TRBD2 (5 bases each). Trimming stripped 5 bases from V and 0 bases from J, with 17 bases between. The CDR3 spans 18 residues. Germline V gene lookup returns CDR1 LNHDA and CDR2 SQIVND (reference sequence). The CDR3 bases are TGTGCCAGTAGTCGGGCCGGGACGGCAAGCTCTGGGGCCAACGTCCTGACTTTC. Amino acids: CASSRAGTASSGANVLTF.

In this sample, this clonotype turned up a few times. In DNA form, the CDR3 reads TGTGCCAGCAGCTCCGGTGTAGGACAGGGGAAGTTCTTC. This sequence encodes CASSSGVGQGKFF. The chain is built from TRBV7-2 and TRBJ2-1; TRBD1 matches at 9 bases. The CDR3 runs to 13 residues. Per germline, CDR1 SGHTA and CDR2 FQGNSA. V was clipped by 4 bases and J by 14 bases; unmatched bases: 9.

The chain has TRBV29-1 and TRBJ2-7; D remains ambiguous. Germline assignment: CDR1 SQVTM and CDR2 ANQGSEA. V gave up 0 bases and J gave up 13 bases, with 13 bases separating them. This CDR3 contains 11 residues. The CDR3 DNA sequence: TGCAGCGTTGAAGATGTAGGGTTACGATACTTC. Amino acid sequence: CSVEDVGLRYF.

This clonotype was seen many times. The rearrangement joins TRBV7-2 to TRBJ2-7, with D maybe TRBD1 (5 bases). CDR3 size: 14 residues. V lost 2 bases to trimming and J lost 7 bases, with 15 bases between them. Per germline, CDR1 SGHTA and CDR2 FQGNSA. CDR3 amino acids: CASSLQDGAGEQYF. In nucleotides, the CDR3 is TGTGCCAGCAGCTTACAAGATGGGGCTGGTGAGCAGTACTTC.